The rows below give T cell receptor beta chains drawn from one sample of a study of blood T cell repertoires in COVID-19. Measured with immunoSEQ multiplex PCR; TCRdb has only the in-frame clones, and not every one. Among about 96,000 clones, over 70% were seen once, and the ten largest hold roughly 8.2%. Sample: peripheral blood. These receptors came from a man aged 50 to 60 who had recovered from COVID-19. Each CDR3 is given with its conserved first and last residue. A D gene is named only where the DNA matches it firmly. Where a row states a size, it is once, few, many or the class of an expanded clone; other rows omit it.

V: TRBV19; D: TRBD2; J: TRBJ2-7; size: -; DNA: TGTGCCAGTAGTCCTAGCGGGGTCGGTATGGAGTACGAGCAGTACTTC; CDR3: CASSPSGVGMEYEQYF
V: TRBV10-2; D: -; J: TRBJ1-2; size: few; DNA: TGCGCCAGCAGTGAGCCGACAGGCCTCGGATATGGCTACACCTTC; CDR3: CASSEPTGLGYGYTF
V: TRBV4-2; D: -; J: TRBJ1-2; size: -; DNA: TGTGCCAGCAGCCAAGATCTCCGCAGGGAAATTTATGGCTACACCTTC; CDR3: CASSQDLRREIYGYTF
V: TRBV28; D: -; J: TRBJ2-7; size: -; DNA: TGTGCCAGCCTATACCCTGGGGGGAACGAGCAGTACTTC; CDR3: CASLYPGGNEQYF
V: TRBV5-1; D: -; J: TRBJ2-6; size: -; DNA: TGCGCCAGCTCACAGGGTGTCAGTGGGGCCAACGTCCTGACTTTC; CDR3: CASSQGVSGANVLTF
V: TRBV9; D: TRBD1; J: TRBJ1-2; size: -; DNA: TGTGCCAGCAGCGCCCTCATAGGGGGCGGCTATGGCTACACCTTC; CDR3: CASSALIGGGYGYTF
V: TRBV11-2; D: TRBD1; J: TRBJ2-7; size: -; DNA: TGTGCCAGCAGCTTATTACCAGGAGACAGGGGAATCGAGCAGTACTTC; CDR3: CASSLLPGDRGIEQYF
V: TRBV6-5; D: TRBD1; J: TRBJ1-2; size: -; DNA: TGTGCCAGCAGTTACTCGAGGACAGGGGGCAGAGGTGGCTACACCTTC; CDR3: CASSYSRTGGRGGYTF
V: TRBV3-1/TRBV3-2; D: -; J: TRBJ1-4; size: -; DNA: TGTGCCAGCAGCAACCGGGGGGAAAAACTGTTTTTT; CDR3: CASSNRGEKLFF
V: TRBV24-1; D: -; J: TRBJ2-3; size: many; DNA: TGTGCCACCAGTGAGCGGGGCACAGATACGCAGTATTTT; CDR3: CATSERGTDTQYF
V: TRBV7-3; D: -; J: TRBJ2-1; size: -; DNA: TGTGCCAGCAGCACGGGAGCCTACAATGAGCAGTTCTTC; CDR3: CASSTGAYNEQFF
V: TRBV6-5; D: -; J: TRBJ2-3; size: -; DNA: TGTGCCAGCAGTCCGGAGGTACCGGGGGTAGATACGCAGTATTTT; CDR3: CASSPEVPGVDTQYF
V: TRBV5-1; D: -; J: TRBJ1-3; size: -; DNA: TGCGCCAGCAGCAGCGGGGTCGGAAACACCATATATTTT; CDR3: CASSSGVGNTIYF
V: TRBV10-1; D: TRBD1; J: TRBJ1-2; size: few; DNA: TGCGCCAGCAGGGTCTCCGGGGGGGACAGGGGGCGCGGCTATGGCTACACCTTC; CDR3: CASRVSGGDRGRGYGYTF
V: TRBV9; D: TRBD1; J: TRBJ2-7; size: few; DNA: TGTGCCAGCAGCGTCGGGGACAGTAACTACGAGCAGTACTTC; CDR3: CASSVGDSNYEQYF
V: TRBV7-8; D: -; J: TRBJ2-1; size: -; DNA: TGTGCCAGCAGCTTACGTGGGGGCTTCTACAATGAGCAGTTCTTC; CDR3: CASSLRGGFYNEQFF
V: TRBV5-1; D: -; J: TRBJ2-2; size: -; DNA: TGCGCCAGCAGCTTGGGCGGGTTTAGCACCGGGGAGCTGTTTTTT; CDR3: CASSLGGFSTGELFF
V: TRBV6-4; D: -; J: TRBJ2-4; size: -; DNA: TGTGCCAGCGTGAAGGTAAGGAGCGGCAAAAACATTCAGTACTTC; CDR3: CASVKVRSGKNIQYF
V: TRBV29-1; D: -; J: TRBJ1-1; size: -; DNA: TGCAGCGTTGCAGGACAGAACACTGAAGCTTTCTTT; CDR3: CSVAGQNTEAFF
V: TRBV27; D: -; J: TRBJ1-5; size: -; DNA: TGTGCCAGCAGTACGGGACGGGAGGGCAATCAGCCCCAGCATTTT; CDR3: CASSTGREGNQPQHF
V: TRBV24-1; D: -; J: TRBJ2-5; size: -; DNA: TGTGCCACCAGTGACCCTAAACAGGGACCCCAAGAGACCCAGTACTTC; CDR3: CATSDPKQGPQETQYF
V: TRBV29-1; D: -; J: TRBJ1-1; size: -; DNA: TGCAGCGCACTCCCCCACGACAGGATGAACACTGAAGCTTTCTTT; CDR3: CSALPHDRMNTEAFF
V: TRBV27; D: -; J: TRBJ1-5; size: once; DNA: TGTGCCAGCGGCTTGACCAGGGGAAGCAATCAGCCCCAGCATTTT; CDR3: CASGLTRGSNQPQHF
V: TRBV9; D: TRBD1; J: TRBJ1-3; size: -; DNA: TGTGCCAGCAGCCCTAGACAGGGCGACGGAAACACCATATATTTT; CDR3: CASSPRQGDGNTIYF
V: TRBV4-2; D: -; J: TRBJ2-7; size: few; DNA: TGTGCCAGCAGCGCCCACCAGGGGAACGAGCAGTACTTC; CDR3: CASSAHQGNEQYF
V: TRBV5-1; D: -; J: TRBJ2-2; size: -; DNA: TGCGCCAGCAGCTTAGCCGGGATTAACACCGGGGAGCTGTTTTTT; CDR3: CASSLAGINTGELFF
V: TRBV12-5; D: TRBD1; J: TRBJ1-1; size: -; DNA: TGTGCTAGTGGTTCTTCGGGTGGACAGGGCGGCACTGAAGCTTTCTTT; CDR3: CASGSSGGQGGTEAFF
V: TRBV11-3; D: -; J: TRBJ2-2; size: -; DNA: TGTGCCAGCAGCCCCACGAGACAGAACACCGGGGAGCTGTTTTTT; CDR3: CASSPTRQNTGELFF
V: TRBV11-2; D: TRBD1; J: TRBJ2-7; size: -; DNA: TGTGCCAGCAGCTTCGGACAGGTCGGCTACGAGCAGTACTTC; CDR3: CASSFGQVGYEQYF
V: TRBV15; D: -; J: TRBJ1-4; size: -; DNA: TGTGCCACCAGCAGATCCCCGACAGAGACTAATGAAAAACTGTTTTTT; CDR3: CATSRSPTETNEKLFF
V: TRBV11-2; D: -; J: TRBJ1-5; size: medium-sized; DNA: TGTGCCAGCAGCCGATACGCGGGTAGCAATCAGCCCCAGCATTTT; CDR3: CASSRYAGSNQPQHF
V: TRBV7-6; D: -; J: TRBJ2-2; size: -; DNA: TGTGCCAGCAGCCTACAGGGTTACACCGGGGAGCTGTTTTTT; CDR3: CASSLQGYTGELFF
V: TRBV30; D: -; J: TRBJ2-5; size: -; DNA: TGTGCCTGGTCCCGCCTTGGACTTAATCTAGAGACCCAGTACTTC; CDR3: CAWSRLGLNLETQYF
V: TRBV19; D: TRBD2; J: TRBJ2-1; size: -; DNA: TGTGCCAGTAGCAACGGACTCGCGGGAGGGGTTGAGCAGTTCTTC; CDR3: CASSNGLAGGVEQFF
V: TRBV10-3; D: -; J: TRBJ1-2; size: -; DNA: TGTGCCATCAGTCCCTCGGACTATGGCTACACCTTC; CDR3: CAISPSDYGYTF
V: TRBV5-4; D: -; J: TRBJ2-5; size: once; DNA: TGTGCCAGCAGCTTGGTCGGTCCCCAAGAGACCCAGTACTTC; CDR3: CASSLVGPQETQYF
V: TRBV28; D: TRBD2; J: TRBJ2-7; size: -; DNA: TGTGCCAGCAGTACTTCCGGGACTAGCGGGATCTACGAGCAGTACTTC; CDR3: CASSTSGTSGIYEQYF
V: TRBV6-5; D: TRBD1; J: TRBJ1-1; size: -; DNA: TGTGCCAGCAGAAACAGACAGGGTATTACTGAAGCTTTCTTT; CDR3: CASRNRQGITEAFF
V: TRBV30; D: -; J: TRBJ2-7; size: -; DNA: TGTGCCTGGAGTCGACGGGGGTACGAGCAGTACTTC; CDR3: CAWSRRGYEQYF
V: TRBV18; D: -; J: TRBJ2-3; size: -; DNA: TGTGCCAGCTCACCGCAGACAGTGAGCACAGATACGCAGTATTTT; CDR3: CASSPQTVSTDTQYF
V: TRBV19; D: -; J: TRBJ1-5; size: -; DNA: TGTGCCAGTAGTGGCGGCGGGGGGAGCAATCAGCCCCAGCATTTT; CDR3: CASSGGGGSNQPQHF
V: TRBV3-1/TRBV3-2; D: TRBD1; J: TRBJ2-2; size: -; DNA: TGTGCCAGCAGCCAAGGAAGGGGGCAGTCCCCCGGGGAGCTGTTTTTT; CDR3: CASSQGRGQSPGELFF